This T cell receptor (beta chain) is from a study of blood T cell repertoires in COVID-19. CDR3 length: 16 residues. V shed 5 bases and J 0 bases; nucleotides not matched to a gene: 5. The germline V gene has CDR1 SGHNT and CDR2 YENEEA. Libraries were prepared by immunoSEQ multiplex PCR; TCRdb keeps only in-frame clonotypes and omits some of them. The profile shows approximately 230,000 clones, approximately 90% of them singletons. The source of this sequence is a man in his late teens or twenties who had recovered from COVID-19. The sequenced material came from PBMCs or T cells enriched from blood (not recorded which). The chain uses TRBV11-3 and TRBJ2-1; 9 bases match TRBD2. The CDR3, as DNA: TGTGCCAGCAGCCCATATAGCGGGAGCTCCTACAATGAGCAGTTCTTC. Residues: CASSPYSGSSYNEQFF.